This section outlines one T cell receptor (beta chain) sequence together with its context. The sample belongs to a study of blood T cell repertoires in COVID-19. Clones were read by immunoSEQ multiplex PCR, and TCRdb kept only the in-frame ones, dropping some. This table has hundreds of thousands of clones, roughly 87% appearing once. From germline, CDR1 is MNHEY and CDR2 SMNVEV (reference sequence). CDR3 size: 17 residues. V lost 5 bases and J lost 4; bases outside the gene matches: 8. Clinical history reported by participants formed the basis on which cohorts were assigned. The material sequenced was PBMCs or T cells enriched from blood (not recorded which). This receptor was obtained from a woman in her 30s who had recovered from COVID-19. The V gene is TRBV27, the J gene TRBJ2-1; 13 nucleotides match TRBD2. The CDR3 here is CASSLESGLAGYNEQFF. DNA of the CDR3: TGTGCCAGCAGTCTAGAATCGGGACTAGCGGGGTACAATGAGCAGTTCTTC.